This T cell receptor (beta chain) originates from a study of vaccination effects on CD4 cells after COVID-19. Between days 9 and 10 of culture, CD4+ T cells were separated out. Every participant took two doses of the BNT162b2 or mRNA-1273 vaccine. Using immunoSEQ multiplex PCR, the repertoire was profiled, and TCRdb retains in-frame clones only, with some absent. The sample contains roughly 45,000 clones, around 70% of which appear only once. This clone was seen a few times. Its antigen is still unknown. Sample: CD4+ T cells from PBMCs cultured without peptide, taken after COVID-19 vaccination. The TCR sequence derives from a human donor who received a COVID-19 vaccine.

This CDR3 is CASSLRPDKVVFF. CDR3 nucleotides: TGTGCCAGCAGTTTACGACCGGACAAAGTTGTTTTCTTT. V usage is TRBV28 and J usage is TRBJ1-1; TRBD1 might be the D (5 bases). Deletions cut 2 bases from V and 13 bases from J, with 17 bases between. Germline CDR1 MDHEN, CDR2 SYDVKM. This CDR3 is built from 13 residues.